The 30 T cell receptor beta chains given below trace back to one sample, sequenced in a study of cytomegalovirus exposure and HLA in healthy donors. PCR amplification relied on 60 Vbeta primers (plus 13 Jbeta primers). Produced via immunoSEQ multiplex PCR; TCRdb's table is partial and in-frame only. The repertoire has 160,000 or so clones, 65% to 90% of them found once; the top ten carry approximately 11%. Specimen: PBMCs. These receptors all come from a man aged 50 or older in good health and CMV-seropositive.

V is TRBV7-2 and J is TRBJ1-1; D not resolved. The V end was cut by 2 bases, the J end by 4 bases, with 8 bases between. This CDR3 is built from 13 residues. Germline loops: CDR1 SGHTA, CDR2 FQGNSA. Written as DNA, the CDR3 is TGTGCCAGCAGCTTACAACAGTCCACTGAAGCTTTCTTT. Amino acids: CASSLQQSTEAFF.

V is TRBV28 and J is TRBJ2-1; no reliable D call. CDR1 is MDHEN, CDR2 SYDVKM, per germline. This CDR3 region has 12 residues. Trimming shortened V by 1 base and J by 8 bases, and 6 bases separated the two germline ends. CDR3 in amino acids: CASSLFSYEQFF. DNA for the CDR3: TGTGCCAGCAGTTTATTTAGTTATGAGCAGTTCTTC.

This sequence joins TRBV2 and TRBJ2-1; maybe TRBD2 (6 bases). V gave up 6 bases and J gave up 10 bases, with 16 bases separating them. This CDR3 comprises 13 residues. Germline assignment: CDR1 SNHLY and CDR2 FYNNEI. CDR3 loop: CASRPTSTREQFF. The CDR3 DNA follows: TGTGCCAGCAGGCCCACTAGCACACGAGAGCAGTTCTTC.

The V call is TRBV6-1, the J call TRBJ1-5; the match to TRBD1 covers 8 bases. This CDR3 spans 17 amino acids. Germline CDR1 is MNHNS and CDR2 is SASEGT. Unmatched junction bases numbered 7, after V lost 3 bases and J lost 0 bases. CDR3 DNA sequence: TGTGCCAGCAGTGAGGCCCAGGGGGCGTATAGCAATCAGCCCCAGCATTTT. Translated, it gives CASSEAQGAYSNQPQHF.

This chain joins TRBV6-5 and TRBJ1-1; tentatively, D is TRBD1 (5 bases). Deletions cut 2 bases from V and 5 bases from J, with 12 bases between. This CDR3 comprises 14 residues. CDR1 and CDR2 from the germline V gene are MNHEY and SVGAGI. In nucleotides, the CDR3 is TGTGCCAGCAGTTACGGGTGGGGCAGGACTGAAGCTTTCTTT. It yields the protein CASSYGWGRTEAFF.

The CDR3 sequence is CASTLLVTEAFF. The CDR3 bases are TGTGCCAGCACTCTACTCGTCACTGAAGCTTTCTTT. This chain joins TRBV2 and TRBJ1-1; no definite D call. The CDR3 is 12 residues long. Per the germline V gene, CDR1 is SNHLY and CDR2 is FYNNEI. V was trimmed by 7 bases and J by 4 bases, leaving 10 bases between them.

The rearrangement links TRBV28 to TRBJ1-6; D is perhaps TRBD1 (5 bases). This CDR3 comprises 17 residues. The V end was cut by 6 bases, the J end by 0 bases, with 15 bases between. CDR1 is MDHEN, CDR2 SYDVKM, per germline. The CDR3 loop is CASSSLGPSSYNSPLHF. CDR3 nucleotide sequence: TGTGCCAGCAGCTCGTTGGGGCCAAGCTCCTATAATTCACCCCTCCACTTT.

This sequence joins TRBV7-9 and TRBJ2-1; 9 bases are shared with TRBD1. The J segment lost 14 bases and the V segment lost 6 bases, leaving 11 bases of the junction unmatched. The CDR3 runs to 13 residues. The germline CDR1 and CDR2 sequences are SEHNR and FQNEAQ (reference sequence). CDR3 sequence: CASRPTGGSDKFF. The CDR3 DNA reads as TGTGCCAGCAGACCCACAGGGGGCTCGGATAAGTTCTTC.

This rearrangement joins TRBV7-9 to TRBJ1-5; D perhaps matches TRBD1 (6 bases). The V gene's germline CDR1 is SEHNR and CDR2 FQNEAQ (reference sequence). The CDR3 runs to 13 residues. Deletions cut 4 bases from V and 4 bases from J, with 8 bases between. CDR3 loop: CASSSDSNQPQHF. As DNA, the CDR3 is TGTGCCAGCAGCTCGGACAGTAATCAGCCCCAGCATTTT.

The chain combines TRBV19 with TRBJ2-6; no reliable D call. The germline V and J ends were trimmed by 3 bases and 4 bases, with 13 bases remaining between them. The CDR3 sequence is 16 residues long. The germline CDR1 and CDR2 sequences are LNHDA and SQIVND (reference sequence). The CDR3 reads CASSIDRVRGANVLTF. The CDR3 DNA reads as TGTGCCAGTAGTATTGATCGGGTAAGAGGGGCCAACGTCCTGACTTTC.

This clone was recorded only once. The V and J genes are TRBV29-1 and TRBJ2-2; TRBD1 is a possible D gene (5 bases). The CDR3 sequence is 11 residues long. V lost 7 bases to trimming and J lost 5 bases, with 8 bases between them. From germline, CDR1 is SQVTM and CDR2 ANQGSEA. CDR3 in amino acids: CSADRTGELFF. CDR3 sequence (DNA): TGCAGCGCCGACAGAACCGGGGAGCTGTTTTTT.

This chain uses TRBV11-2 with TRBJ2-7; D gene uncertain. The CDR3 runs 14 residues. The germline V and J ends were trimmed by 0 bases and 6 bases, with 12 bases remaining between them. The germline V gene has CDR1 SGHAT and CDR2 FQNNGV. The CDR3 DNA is TGTGCCAGCAGCTTAGATTCGGGTCCCTCCGAGCAGTACTTC. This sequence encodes CASSLDSGPSEQYF.

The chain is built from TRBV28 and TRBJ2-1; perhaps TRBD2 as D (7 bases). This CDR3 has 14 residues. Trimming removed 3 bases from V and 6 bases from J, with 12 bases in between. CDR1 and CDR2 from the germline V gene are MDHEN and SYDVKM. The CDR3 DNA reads TGTGCCAGCAGTTTTCACAGGGAGGGCAATGAGCAGTTCTTC. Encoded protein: CASSFHREGNEQFF.

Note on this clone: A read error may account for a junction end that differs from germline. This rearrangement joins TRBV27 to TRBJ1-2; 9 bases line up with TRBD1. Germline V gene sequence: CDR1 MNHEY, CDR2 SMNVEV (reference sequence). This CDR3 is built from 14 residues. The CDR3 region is CAGSTGTGTDGYTF. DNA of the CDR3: TGTGCCGGCAGTACGGGGACAGGGACGGATGGCTACACCTTC.

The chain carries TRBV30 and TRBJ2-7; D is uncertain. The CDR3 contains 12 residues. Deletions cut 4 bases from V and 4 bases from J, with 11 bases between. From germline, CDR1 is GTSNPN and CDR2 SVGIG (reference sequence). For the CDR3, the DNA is TGTGCCTGGAACGCAGGTCCGTACGAGCAGTACTTC. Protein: CAWNAGPYEQYF.

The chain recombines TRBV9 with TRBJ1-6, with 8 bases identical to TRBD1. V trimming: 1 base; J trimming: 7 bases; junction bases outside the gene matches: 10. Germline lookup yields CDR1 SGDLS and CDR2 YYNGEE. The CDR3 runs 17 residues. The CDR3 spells CASSVRSGGARNSPLHF. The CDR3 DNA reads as TGTGCCAGCAGCGTAAGGTCAGGGGGCGCAAGAAATTCACCCCTCCACTTT.

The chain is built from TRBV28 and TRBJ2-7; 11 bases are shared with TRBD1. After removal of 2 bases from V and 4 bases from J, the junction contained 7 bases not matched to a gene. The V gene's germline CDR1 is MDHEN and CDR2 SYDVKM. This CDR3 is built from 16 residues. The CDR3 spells CASSLGGQGVRYEQYF. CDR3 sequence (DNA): TGTGCCAGCAGTTTAGGGGGACAGGGGGTTCGGTACGAGCAGTACTTC.

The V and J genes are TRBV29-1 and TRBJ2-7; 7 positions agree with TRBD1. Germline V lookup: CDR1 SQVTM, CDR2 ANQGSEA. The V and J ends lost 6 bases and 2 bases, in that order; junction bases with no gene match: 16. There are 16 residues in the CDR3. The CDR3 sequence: CSVAPGQRIPPYEQYF. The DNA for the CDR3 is TGCAGCGTCGCGCCGGGACAGCGAATTCCCCCCTACGAGCAGTACTTC.

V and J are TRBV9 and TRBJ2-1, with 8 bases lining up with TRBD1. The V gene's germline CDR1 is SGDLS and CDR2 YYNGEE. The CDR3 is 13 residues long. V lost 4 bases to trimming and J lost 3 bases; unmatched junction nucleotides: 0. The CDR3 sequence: CASSTGGYNEQFF. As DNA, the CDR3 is TGTGCCAGCAGCACAGGGGGCTACAATGAGCAGTTCTTC.

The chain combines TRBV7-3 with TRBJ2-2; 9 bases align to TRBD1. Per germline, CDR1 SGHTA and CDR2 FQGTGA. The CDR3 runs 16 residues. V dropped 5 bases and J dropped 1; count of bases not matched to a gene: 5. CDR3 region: CASSHGGQGNTGELFF. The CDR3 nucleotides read TGTGCCAGCAGCCACGGGGGACAGGGGAACACCGGGGAGCTGTTTTTT.

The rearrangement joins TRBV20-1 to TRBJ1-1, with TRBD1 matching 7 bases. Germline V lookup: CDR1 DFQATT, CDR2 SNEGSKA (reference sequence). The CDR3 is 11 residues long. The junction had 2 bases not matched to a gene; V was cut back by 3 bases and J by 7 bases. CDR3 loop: CSARGDSEAFF. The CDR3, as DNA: TGCAGTGCTAGGGGGGACAGTGAAGCTTTCTTT.

The CDR3 bases are TGTGCCAGCAGCGGGGCCTCTAGCACAGATACGCAGTATTTT. Translation: CASSGASSTDTQYF. V and J are TRBV11-3 and TRBJ2-3, with D possibly being TRBD1 (5 bases). Between the trimmed V and J ends, which lost 5 bases and 0 bases, there was a span of 9 bases. The CDR3 has 14 residues. Germline CDR1 and CDR2: SGHNT and YENEEA.

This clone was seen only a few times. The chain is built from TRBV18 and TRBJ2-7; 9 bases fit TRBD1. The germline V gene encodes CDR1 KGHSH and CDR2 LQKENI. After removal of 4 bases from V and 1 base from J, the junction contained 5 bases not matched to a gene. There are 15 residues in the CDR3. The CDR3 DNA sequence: TGTGCCAGCTCACTCGGGACAGGGTCTTCCTACGAGCAGTACTTC. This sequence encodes CASSLGTGSSYEQYF.

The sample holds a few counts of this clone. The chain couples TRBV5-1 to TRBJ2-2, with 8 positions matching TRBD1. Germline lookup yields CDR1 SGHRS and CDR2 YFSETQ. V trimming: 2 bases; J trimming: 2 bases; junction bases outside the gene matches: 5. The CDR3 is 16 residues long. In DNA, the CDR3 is TGCGCCAGCAGCTTCTCCGGACAGGGAAACACCGGGGAGCTGTTTTTT. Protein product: CASSFSGQGNTGELFF. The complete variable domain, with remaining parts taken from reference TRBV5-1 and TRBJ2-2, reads KAGVTQTPRYLIKTRGQQVTLSCSPISGHRSVSWYQQTPGQGLQFLFEYFSETQRNKGNFPGRFSGRQFSNSRSEMNVSTLELGDSALYLCASSFSGQGNTGELFFGEGSRLTVL.

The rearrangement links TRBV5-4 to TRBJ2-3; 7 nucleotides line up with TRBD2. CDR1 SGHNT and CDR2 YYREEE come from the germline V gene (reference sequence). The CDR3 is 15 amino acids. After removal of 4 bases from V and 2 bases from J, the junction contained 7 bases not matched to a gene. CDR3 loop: CASSEGGRITDTQYF. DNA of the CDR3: TGTGCCAGCAGCGAGGGAGGGAGAATCACAGATACGCAGTATTTT.

CDR3 nucleotide sequence: TGTGCCACCGGTGGGGGACTGGGGCAGTACTTC. This codes for CATGGGLGQYF. The genes are TRBV6-5 and TRBJ2-7, with D perhaps TRBD2 (6 bases). The V gene's germline CDR1 is MNHEY and CDR2 SVGAGI. This CDR3 spans 11 amino acids. Between the trimmed V and J ends, which lost 10 bases and 9 bases, there was a span of 16 bases.

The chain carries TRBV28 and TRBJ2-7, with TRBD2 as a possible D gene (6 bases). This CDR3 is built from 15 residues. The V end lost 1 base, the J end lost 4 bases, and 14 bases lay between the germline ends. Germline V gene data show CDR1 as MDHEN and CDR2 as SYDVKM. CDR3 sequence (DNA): TGTGCCAGCAGTTTATACGGGAGACTTACATACGAGCAGTACTTC. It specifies CASSLYGRLTYEQYF.

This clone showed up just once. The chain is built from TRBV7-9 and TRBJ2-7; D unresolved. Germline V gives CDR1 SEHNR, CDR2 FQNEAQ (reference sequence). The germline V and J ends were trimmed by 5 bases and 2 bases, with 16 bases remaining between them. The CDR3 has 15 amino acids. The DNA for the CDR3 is TGTGCCAGCAGCCCGATACCGGGTCCCCCCTACGAGCAGTACTTC. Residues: CASSPIPGPPYEQYF. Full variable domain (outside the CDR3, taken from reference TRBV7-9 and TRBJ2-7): DTGVSQNPRHKITKRGQNVTFRCDPISEHNRLYWYRQTLGQGPEFLTYFQNEAQLEKSRLLSDRFSAERPKGSFSTLEIQRTEQGDSAMYLCASSPIPGPPYEQYFGPGTRLTVT.

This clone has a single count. For the CDR3, the DNA is TGTGCCAGCAGGGAGACAGTCGATGAGACCCAGTACTTC. Translation gives CASRETVDETQYF. The chain has TRBV28 and TRBJ2-5, with D perhaps TRBD1 (5 bases). CDR1 is MDHEN and CDR2 is SYDVKM in the germline V gene. V lost 6 bases and J lost 5, with 13 bases in between. This CDR3 has 13 residues. Full variable domain (rest looked up from reference TRBV28 and TRBJ2-5): DVKVTQSSRYLVKRTGEKVFLECVQDMDHENMFWYRQDPGLGLRLIYFSYDVKMKEKGDIPEGYSVSREKKERFSLILESASTNQTSMYLCASRETVDETQYFGPGTRLLVL.

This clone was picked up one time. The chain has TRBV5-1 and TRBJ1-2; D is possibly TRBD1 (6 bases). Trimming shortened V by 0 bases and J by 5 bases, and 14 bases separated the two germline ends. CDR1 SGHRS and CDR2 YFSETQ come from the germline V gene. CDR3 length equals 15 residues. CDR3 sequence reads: CASSLGGTREYGYTF. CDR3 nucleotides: TGCGCCAGCAGCTTGGGTGGGACAAGGGAATATGGCTACACCTTC.